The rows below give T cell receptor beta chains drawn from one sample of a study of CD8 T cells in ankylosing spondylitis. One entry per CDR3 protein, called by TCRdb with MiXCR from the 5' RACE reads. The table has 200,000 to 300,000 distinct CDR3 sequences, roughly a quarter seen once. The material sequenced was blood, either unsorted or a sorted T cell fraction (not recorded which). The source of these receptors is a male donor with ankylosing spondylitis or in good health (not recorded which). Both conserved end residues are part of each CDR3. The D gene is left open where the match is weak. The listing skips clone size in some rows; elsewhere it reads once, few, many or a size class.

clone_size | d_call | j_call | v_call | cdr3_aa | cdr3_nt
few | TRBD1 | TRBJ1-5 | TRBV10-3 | CAISESGTDNQPQHF | TGTGCCATCAGTGAGTCCGGGACAGATAATCAGCCCCAGCATTTT
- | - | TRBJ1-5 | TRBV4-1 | CASSQVSSFNQPQHF | TGCGCCAGCAGCCAAGTTTCCAGCTTCAATCAGCCCCAGCATTTT
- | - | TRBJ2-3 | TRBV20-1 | CSARDLSRVALSTDTQYF | TGCAGTGCTAGAGATCTAAGTAGGGTAGCGTTAAGCACAGATACGCAGTATTTT
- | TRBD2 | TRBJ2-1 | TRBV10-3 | CAISEVSGGIKEQFF | TGTGCCATCAGTGAGGTTAGCGGGGGGATTAAAGAGCAGTTCTTC
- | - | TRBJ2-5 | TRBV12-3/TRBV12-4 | CASSFRSLSGETQYF | TGTGCCAGCAGTTTCCGGTCCTTGAGTGGGGAGACCCAGTACTTC
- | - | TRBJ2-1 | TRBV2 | CASSEAGTRGYNEQFF | TGTGCCAGCAGTGAAGCGGGGACGAGGGGCTACAATGAGCAGTTCTTC
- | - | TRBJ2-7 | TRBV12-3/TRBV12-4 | CASSLLWGSYEQYF | TGTGCCAGCAGTTTGTTGTGGGGTTCCTACGAGCAGTACTTC
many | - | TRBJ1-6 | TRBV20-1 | CSASTGISSYNSPLHF | TGCAGTGCTAGCACAGGGATTAGCTCCTATAATTCACCCCTCCACTTT
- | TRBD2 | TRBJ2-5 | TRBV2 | CAGSASGGALETQYF | TGTGCCGGGTCGGCTTCCGGGGGGGCCTTGGAGACCCAGTACTTC
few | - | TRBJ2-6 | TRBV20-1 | CSAETRPSGANVLTF | TGCAGTGCCGAGACTCGACCCTCTGGGGCCAACGTCCTGACTTTC
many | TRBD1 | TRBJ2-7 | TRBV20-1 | CSATGTGLSYEQYF | TGCAGTGCTACCGGGACAGGGCTTTCCTACGAGCAGTACTTC
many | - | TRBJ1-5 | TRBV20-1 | CSASLSGGHQPQHF | TGCAGTGCTAGTCTTAGCGGGGGCCATCAGCCCCAGCATTTT
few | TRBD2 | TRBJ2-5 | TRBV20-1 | CSARERSGGETQYF | TGCAGTGCTAGAGAACGAAGCGGGGGGGAGACCCAGTACTTC
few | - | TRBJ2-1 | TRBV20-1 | CSARGATYNEQFF | TGCAGTGCTCGCGGGGCCACATACAATGAGCAGTTCTTC
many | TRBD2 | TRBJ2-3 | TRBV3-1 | CASSQRVSGGATDTQYF | TGTGCCAGCAGCCAAAGAGTAAGCGGGGGGGCCACAGATACGCAGTATTTT